Given below is one T cell receptor beta chain in context. The antigen it binds to is not known. No much larger clonotype is one base removed from it; base qualities were not supplied. This record comes from a study of shared clonotypes between healthy human individuals (dated by TCRdb to 2019 to 2021). Concerning the study at large: A couple of women and three men aged 18 to 49 years were included in the cohort. For each donor, CD4 naive and CD4 memory were each run on three plates, CD8 naive on two plates, and CD8 memory on one plate. The study deeply sequenced blood TCR repertoires of five healthy adults to estimate repertoire size and the extent of clonotype sharing between individuals. Different laboratories and diverse techniques were used to prepare libraries and sequence TCR repertoires, to increase sequencing depth and limit assay-specific biases. Each donor's leukapheresis produced roughly between about 0.9 and 9.5 billion PBMCs. What the authors observed across the whole study: Because the study included only a small number of donors, the genetic and exposure-history diversity represented was limited. Across four donors, around 5% of naive CD4, roughly 3.8% of naive CD8, roughly 2.2% of memory CD4, and approximately 0.4% of memory CD8 clonotypes were shared. Estimated clonotype richness was generally larger for naive than for memory subsets. Pairwise subsampling indicated that sequencing depth was expected to affect the degree of clonotype sharing among donors. Rarefaction of sorted-subset datasets indicated incomplete sequencing despite the large sequencing depth. Compared with non-shared clonotypes, clonotypes shared by all four sorted-subset donors had higher generation probabilities. Only blood was sampled, and tissue TCR repertoires likely differ from those in blood.

TCR CDR3 regions were amplified from genomic DNA by multiplex PCR using the deep immunoSEQ assay. Extracted genomic DNA from each cell subset was distributed evenly across all wells of several immunoSEQ 96-well plates, and each plate was treated as a replicate. For sorted subsets, each replicate PCR was loaded with roughly 0.2 ug genomic DNA, equivalent to about 30,000 T cell genomes. The purified libraries were quantified using a Qubit 3.0 fluorometer, sized with a Bioanalyzer 2100, and then quantified again using the KAPA Library Quantification kit. Every immunoSEQ 96-well plate was sequenced on a dedicated single-read 150-cycle Illumina NextSeq 550 flow cell. The original pipeline was this. Because the immunoSEQ output held only junctional sequences and lacked quality scores, the filtering could not match the filtering applied to full-length reads. To assign V/J genes and CDR3, sequences were annotated using PyIR, a Python wrapper for IgBLAST v1.9, with IMGT germline references. Reads were filtered out if the reads had weak V/J assignments (E-value above 1e-6), no CDR3, stop codons, out-of-frame junctions, or ambiguous translated residues. V3J clonotypes were defined as sequences sharing the same inferred V gene, J gene, and CDR3 amino acid sequence. Percentage overlap between repertoires was calculated by dividing the number of shared unique clonotypes by the size of the smaller repertoire. Richness of each repertoire was evaluated using RTK rarefaction, the Chao1 estimator, and Recon v2.1 estimates of unobserved clonotypes. Generation probabilities were computed with OLGA for all TCRbeta clonotypes obtained by the gDNA method from four donors. The immuneACCESS repertoire file appears here via TCRdb, limited to in-frame rearrangements. These files lack a portion of the clones; in checked studies, under half of the deficit traces to unresolved V genes, and the cause of the others is not known. V and J calls and clone size are given by that table; D and trimming were obtained from the DNA. The sample table contains 2,500,000 or so clones; only one count was recorded for over 85% of them. About 0.38% of the sample is held by the ten biggest clonotypes.

Healthy HIV-negative adults with no recently reported acute infections or vaccinations were included as donors. All donors were Caucasian adults living in Nashville, Tennessee, USA. Magnetic negative selection was used to enrich CD4+ T cells, after which naive cells were positively selected on CD45RA and the negative fraction became the memory subset. Blood was obtained by leukapheresis, after which PBMCs were separated by Ficoll-Histopaque density gradient centrifugation and cryopreserved in liquid nitrogen vapor phase. Analytical flow cytometry was used to check the purity and quantity of each magnetically sorted T cell population. Each sorted fraction had its genomic DNA isolated and then quantified by UV absorbance on a Nanodrop 2000c. Sequenced input: naive CD4+ T cells from PBMCs. Taken with the paper, the label for cell subset or site translates to: CD45RA+ positively selected. The clonotype comes from a young man in good health. Some clones in this sample may be carry-over from other donors' samples.

The DNA sequence is given as TGTGCCAGCAGCTTGGGACAGGGCCGTTCCACCGGGGAGCTGTTTTTT. It translates as CASSLGQGRSTGELFF. The chain couples TRBV7-6 to TRBJ2-2; TRBD1 aligns with 9 central bases. The germline V and J ends show losses of 3 bases and 4 bases respectively, and no gene match explains 6 bases of the junction. From a lookup of the germline V gene, CDR1 and CDR2 are SGHVS and FNYEAQ. Spanning cysteine to phenylalanine, the CDR3 consists of 16 amino acids. Kept here is only the CDR3 DNA, which spans 48 bases and is read in frame from base 1.